These 9 T cell receptor beta chains originate from one sample sequenced in a study of regulatory T cells in long-lasting Graves disease. Sequencing libraries for TCR beta were prepared with iRepertoire HTBI primers and Arm-PCR of CDR3 regions. TCRdb fed the multiplex PCR reads into MiXCR, producing one record per CDR3 protein. The repertoire consists of 300,000 to 450,000 distinct CDR3 sequences, with 15% to 19% occurring once and the leading ten covering 22%. Time point defined: newly diagnosed GD, antithyroid drugs for less than 3 months. Isolated PBMC RNA provided the starting material for the TCR library. The starting material was peripheral blood mononuclear cells (PBMCs), obtained at new diagnosis, from a patient treated with antithyroid drugs. These receptors were taken from a female donor with Graves disease.

The rearrangement links TRBV28 to TRBJ2-1; 9 bases match TRBD1. The junction had 10 bases not matched to a gene; V was cut back by 6 bases and J by 10 bases. The CDR3 contains 14 residues. The germline gives CDR1 MDHEN, CDR2 SYDVKM. CDR3 DNA: TGTGCCAGCAGCCTCCGGGACAGGGTCAAGGAGCAGTTCTTC. Translated, it gives CASSLRDRVKEQFF.

This clonotype was detected ten times or more. V is TRBV12-3 or TRBV12-4 and J is TRBJ2-2; D gene ambiguous. The CDR3 has 18 residues. Trimming took off 7 bases at V and 1 base at J, with 22 bases between the two ends. CDR3 sequence (DNA): TGTGCCAGCACCCCTCTGGGCTATGGGTTCGGGAACACCGGGGAGCTGTTTTTT. Amino acids: CASTPLGYGFGNTGELFF.

This clonotype came up many times. This chain links TRBV12-3 or TRBV12-4 with TRBJ2-1, with D perhaps matching TRBD2 (6 bases). This CDR3 comprises 19 residues. Trimming pared 5 bases from V and 2 bases from J, leaving 25 bases between. The CDR3 reads CASSARGARVSGAYNEQFF. CDR3 DNA: TGTGCCAGCAGTGCCCGAGGAGCGCGGGTTAGCGGAGCCTACAATGAGCAGTTCTTC.

This clonotype came up many times. The V call is TRBV20-1, the J call TRBJ1-1; perhaps TRBD1 as D (5 bases). V lost 3 bases to trimming and J lost 1 base, with 6 bases between them. Looked up from germline, CDR1 is DFQATT and CDR2 is SNEGSKA (reference sequence). The CDR3 consists of 12 residues. The CDR3 protein is CSARGGNTEAFF. As DNA, the CDR3 is TGCAGTGCTAGGGGGGGGAACACTGAAGCTTTCTTT.

In its sample, this clonotype was seen many times. The gene calls are TRBV20-1 and TRBJ1-2, with D possibly TRBD1 on 5 matching bases. The CDR3 consists of 13 residues. V was clipped by 6 bases and J by 7 bases, with 18 bases between them. Germline V gene data show CDR1 as DFQATT and CDR2 as SNEGSKA (reference sequence). The CDR3 region has the DNA TGCAGTGCACAGAAGGCCAGGGACGTTGGCTACACCTTC. This gives the protein CSAQKARDVGYTF.

V gene TRBV24-1 combines with J gene TRBJ1-5; D is unclear. The CDR3 has 17 residues. The germline V gene encodes CDR1 KGHDR and CDR2 SFDVKD. Trimming stripped 4 bases from V and 1 base from J, with 16 bases between. The CDR3 is CATSDWKKDQSNQPQHF. The CDR3 DNA reads as TGTGCCACCAGTGACTGGAAAAAGGACCAGAGCAATCAGCCCCAGCATTTT.

V is TRBV6-2 or TRBV6-3 and J is TRBJ2-7; TRBD1 or TRBD2 may be the D gene (5 bases each). Germline V gene sequence: CDR1 MNHEY, CDR2 SVGEGT. This CDR3 region has 14 residues. V was trimmed by 5 bases and J by 3 bases, leaving 14 bases between them. CDR3 loop: CASSLGRTHYEQYF. The CDR3 DNA reads as TGTGCCAGCAGTCTGGGACGGACCCACTACGAGCAGTACTTC.

This clonotype appeared many times. This chain connects TRBV20-1 to TRBJ2-3; TRBD1 matches at 8 bases. Unmatched junction bases numbered 2, after V lost 0 bases and J lost 3 bases. Germline-derived CDR1 and CDR2 are DFQATT and SNEGSKA (reference sequence). This CDR3 has 14 amino acids. The CDR3 here is CSAREQGATDTQYF. In DNA, the CDR3 is TGCAGTGCTAGAGAGCAGGGGGCAACAGATACGCAGTATTTT.

This clonotype was detected ten times or more. The chain carries TRBV12-3 or TRBV12-4 and TRBJ2-7; D not certain. The CDR3 covers 16 residues. V was trimmed by 2 bases and J by 4 bases, leaving 18 bases between them. The DNA for the CDR3 is TGTGCCAGCAGTTTAACCGAGACTCAAGCTCTTTACGAGCAGTACTTC. Translation: CASSLTETQALYEQYF.